The 7 T cell receptor beta chains below come from one sample, sequenced in a study of identifying expanded T cells in peripheral blood. This table comes from immunoSEQ multiplex PCR, and its TCRdb copy is limited to in-frame clones, with some not included. The sample shows about 100,000 clones, approximately 89% of them seen only once. The source material was blood. The receptors here all came from a person aged 18 to 75 in good health.

V usage is TRBV7-9 and J usage is TRBJ2-7, with D maybe TRBD1 (5 bases). CDR1 is SEHNR, CDR2 FQNEAQ, per germline (reference sequence). The V gene lost 1 base and the J gene lost 6 bases, with 10 bases spanning the gap. This CDR3 has 13 amino acids. The chain's CDR3 is CASSLVTVTEQYF. The CDR3 nucleotides are TGTGCCAGCAGCTTAGTGACAGTGACCGAGCAGTACTTC.

The DNA for the CDR3 is TGTGCCAGCAGCTTAACAGGGGTCGTAGGCAATGAGCAGTTCTTC. It yields the protein CASSLTGVVGNEQFF. V usage is TRBV13 and J usage is TRBJ2-1, with TRBD1 matching 7 bases. The germline V gene encodes CDR1 PRHDT and CDR2 FYEKMQ (reference sequence). The V gene end was trimmed by 2 bases and the J gene end by 6 bases; junction bases not matched to a gene: 7. CDR3 size: 15 residues.

V gene TRBV30 combines with J gene TRBJ2-2, with D unresolved. V lost 4 bases and J lost 2, with 14 bases in between. Germline assignment: CDR1 GTSNPN and CDR2 SVGIG (reference sequence). This CDR3 spans 15 amino acids. CDR3 amino acids: CAWTPGVGNTGELFF. CDR3 in DNA: TGTGCCTGGACGCCGGGCGTAGGCAACACCGGGGAGCTGTTTTTT.

This CDR3 reads CASSLGQGAYEQYF. The CDR3 region has the DNA TGTGCCAGCAGCTTGGGACAGGGGGCTTACGAGCAGTACTTC. This chain connects TRBV5-4 to TRBJ2-7; 10 positions match TRBD1. The CDR3 covers 14 residues. J was trimmed by 4 bases and V by 0 bases; bases with no gene match: 1. CDR1 is SGHNT and CDR2 is YYREEE in the germline V gene (reference sequence).

This clone was observed a handful of times. This chain joins TRBV11-2 and TRBJ1-2; D is ambiguous. Trimming cost V 8 bases and J 13 bases, with 8 bases left between them. The CDR3 loop spans 8 amino acids. Germline V gene sequence: CDR1 SGHAT, CDR2 FQNNGV. CDR3 in DNA: TGTGCCAGCCCCTTAAGCACCTTC. Its protein product is CASPLSTF.

The chain combines TRBV4-3 with TRBJ1-2, with 9 bases fitting TRBD1. CDR1 is LGHNA, CDR2 YSLEER, per germline. The V segment lost 1 base and the J segment 7 bases; nucleotides outside the gene matches: 4. The CDR3 spans 14 residues. The CDR3 nucleotides are TGCGCCAGCAGCCAAGGAGACAGGGGGTCTGGCTACACCTTC. Translation gives CASSQGDRGSGYTF.

The V gene is TRBV19, the J gene TRBJ1-2; 7 bases map to TRBD1. Germline V gene sequence: CDR1 LNHDA, CDR2 SQIVND (reference sequence). CDR3 size: 15 residues. The V and J ends lost 9 bases and 4 bases, in that order; junction bases with no gene match: 14. The CDR3 DNA sequence: TGTGCCAGCCGCACCGGGACAGTCGCCGCCTATGGCTACACCTTC. Its protein product is CASRTGTVAAYGYTF.